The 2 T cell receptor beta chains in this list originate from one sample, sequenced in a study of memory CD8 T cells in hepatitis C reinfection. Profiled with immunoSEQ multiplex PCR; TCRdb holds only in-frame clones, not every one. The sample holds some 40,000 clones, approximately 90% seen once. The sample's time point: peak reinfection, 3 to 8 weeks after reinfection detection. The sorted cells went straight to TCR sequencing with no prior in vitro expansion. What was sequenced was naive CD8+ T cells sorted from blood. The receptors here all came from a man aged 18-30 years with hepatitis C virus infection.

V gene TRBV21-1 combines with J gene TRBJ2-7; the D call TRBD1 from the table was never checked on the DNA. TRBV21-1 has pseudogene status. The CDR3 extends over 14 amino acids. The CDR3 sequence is CASSSRDRVHEQYV. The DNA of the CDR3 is TGTGCCAGCAGCAGCCGGGACAGGGTTCACGAGCAGTACGTC.

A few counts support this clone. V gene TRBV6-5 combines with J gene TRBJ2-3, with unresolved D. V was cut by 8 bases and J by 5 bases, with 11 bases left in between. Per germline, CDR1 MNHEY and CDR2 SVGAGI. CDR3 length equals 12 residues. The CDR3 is CASVSRVDTQYF. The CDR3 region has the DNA TGTGCCAGCGTATCAAGAGTAGATACGCAGTATTTT.